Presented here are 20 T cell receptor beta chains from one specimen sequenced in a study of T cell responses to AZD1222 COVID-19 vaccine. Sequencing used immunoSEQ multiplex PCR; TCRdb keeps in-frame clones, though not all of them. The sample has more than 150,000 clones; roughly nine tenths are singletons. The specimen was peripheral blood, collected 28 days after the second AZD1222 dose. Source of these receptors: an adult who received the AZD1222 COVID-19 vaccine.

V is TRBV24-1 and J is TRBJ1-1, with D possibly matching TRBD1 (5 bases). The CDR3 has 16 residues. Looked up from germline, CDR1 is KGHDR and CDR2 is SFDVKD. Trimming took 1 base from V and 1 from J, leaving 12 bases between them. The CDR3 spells CATSDFWGGGNTEAFF. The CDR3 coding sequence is TGTGCCACCAGTGATTTTTGGGGCGGAGGGAACACTGAAGCTTTCTTT.

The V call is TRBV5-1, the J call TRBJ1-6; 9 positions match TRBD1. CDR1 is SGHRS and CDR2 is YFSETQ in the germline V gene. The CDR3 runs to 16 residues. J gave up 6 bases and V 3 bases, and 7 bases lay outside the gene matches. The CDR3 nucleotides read TGCGCCAGCAGCTCAGGACAGGGGATCGGTAATTCACCCCTCCACTTT. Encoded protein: CASSSGQGIGNSPLHF.

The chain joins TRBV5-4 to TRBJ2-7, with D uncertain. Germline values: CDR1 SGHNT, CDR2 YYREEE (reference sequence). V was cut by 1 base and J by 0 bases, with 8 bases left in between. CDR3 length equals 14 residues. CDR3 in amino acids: CASSLRATSYEQYF. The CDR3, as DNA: TGTGCCAGCAGCTTGAGAGCGACCTCCTACGAGCAGTACTTC.

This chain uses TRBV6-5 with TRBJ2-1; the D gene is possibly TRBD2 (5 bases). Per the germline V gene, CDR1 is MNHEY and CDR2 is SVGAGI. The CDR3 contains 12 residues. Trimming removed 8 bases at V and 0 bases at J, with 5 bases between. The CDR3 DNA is TGTGCCAGCGGGAGCTCCTACAATGAGCAGTTCTTC. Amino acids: CASGSSYNEQFF.

The CDR3 loop is CASSPEQGVENEQFF. In DNA, the CDR3 is TGTGCCAGCAGCCCGGAACAGGGGGTGGAGAATGAGCAGTTCTTC. This chain uses TRBV13 with TRBJ2-1, with TRBD1 identical over 8 bases. This CDR3 spans 15 amino acids. CDR1 is PRHDT, CDR2 FYEKMQ, per germline (reference sequence). The trim removed 5 bases at V and 7 bases at J, leaving 10 bases unmatched.

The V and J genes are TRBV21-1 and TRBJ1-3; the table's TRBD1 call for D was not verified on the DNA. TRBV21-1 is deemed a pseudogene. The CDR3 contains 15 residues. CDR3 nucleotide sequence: TGTGCCAGCAGCAAGACAGGGAGCTCTGGAAACACCATATATTTT. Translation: CASSKTGSSGNTIYF.

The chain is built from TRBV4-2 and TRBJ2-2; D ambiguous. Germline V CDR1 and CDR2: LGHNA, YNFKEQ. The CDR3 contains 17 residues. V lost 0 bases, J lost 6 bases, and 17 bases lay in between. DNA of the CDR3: TGTGCCAGCAGCCAAGAATGGGATCCTAGGTCCGCCGGGGAGCTGTTTTTT. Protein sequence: CASSQEWDPRSAGELFF.

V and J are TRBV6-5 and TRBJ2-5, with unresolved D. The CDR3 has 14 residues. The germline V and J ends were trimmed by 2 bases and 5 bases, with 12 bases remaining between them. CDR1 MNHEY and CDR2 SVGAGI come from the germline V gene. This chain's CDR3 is CASSYQGGAETQYF. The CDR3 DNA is TGTGCCAGCAGTTACCAAGGTGGCGCGGAGACCCAGTACTTC.

The CDR3 reads CASSFSGRSTDTQYF. Written as DNA, the CDR3 is TGCGCCAGCAGCTTTAGCGGGAGGAGCACAGATACGCAGTATTTT. The chain carries TRBV5-1 and TRBJ2-3, with 10 nucleotides matching TRBD2. After removal of 2 bases from V and 0 bases from J, the junction contained 0 bases not matched to a gene. The CDR3 runs 15 residues. In germline, CDR1 is SGHRS, CDR2 YFSETQ.

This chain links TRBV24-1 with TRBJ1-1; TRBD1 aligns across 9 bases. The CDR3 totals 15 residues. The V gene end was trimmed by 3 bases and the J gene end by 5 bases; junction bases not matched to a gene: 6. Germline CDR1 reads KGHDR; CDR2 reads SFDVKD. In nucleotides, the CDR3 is TGTGCCACCAGTGATCCGACAGGGGGAGGTACTGAAGCTTTCTTT. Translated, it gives CATSDPTGGGTEAFF.

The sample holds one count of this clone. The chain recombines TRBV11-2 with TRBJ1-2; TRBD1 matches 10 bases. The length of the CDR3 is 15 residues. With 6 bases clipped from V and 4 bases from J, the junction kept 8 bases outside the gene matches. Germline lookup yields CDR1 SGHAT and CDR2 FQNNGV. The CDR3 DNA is TGTGCCAGCAGTATCCGGGACAGGGGTGGCTATGGCTACACCTTC. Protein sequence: CASSIRDRGGYGYTF. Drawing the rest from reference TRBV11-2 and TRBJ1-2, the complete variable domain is EAGVAQSPRYKIIEKRQSVAFWCNPISGHATLYWYQQILGQGPKLLIQFQNNGVVDDSQLPKDRFSAERLKGVDSTLKIQPAKLEDSAVYLCASSIRDRGGYGYTFGSGTRLTVV.

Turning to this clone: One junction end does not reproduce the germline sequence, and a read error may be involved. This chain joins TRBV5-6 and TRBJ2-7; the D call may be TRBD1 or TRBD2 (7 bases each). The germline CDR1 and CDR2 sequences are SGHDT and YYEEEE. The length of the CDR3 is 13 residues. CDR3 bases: TGTGCCAGCAGCTTGAGGACAGGAAGAGTGGGAGGGTTC. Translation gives CASSLRTGRVGGF.

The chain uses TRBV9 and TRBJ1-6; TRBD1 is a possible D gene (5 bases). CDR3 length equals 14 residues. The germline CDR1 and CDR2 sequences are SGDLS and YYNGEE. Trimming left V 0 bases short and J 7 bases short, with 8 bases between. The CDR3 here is CASSVDGGNSPLHF. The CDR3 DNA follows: TGTGCCAGCAGCGTAGATGGGGGGAATTCACCCCTCCACTTT.

CDR3 coding DNA: TGCGCCAGCAGCTTGCATCGACTCGGCGACACTGAAGCTTTCTTT. Protein sequence: CASSLHRLGDTEAFF. The chain combines TRBV5-1 with TRBJ1-1, with unresolved D. CDR1 is SGHRS, CDR2 YFSETQ, per germline. CDR3 size: 15 residues. The V and J ends lost 1 base and 3 bases respectively, with 13 bases between them.

The CDR3 coding sequence is TGTGCCAGCAGCGCGGTACTACAGATGCCGCAGTATTTT. Its translation is CASSAVLQMPQYF. The V call is TRBV11-2, the J call TRBJ2-3; D remains unclear. Germline loops: CDR1 SGHAT, CDR2 FQNNGV. Trimming took 5 bases from V and 10 from J, leaving 16 bases between them. The CDR3 spans 13 residues.

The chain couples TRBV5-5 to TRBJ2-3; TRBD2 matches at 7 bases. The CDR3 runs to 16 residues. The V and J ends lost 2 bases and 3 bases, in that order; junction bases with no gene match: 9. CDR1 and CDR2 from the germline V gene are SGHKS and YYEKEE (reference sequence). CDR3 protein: CASSFRGVRGTDTQYF. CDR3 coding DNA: TGTGCCAGCAGCTTTCGCGGTGTGCGGGGGACAGATACGCAGTATTTT.

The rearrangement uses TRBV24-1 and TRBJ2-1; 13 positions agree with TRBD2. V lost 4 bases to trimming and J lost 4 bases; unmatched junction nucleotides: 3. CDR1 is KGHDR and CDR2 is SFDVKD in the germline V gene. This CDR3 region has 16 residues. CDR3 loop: CATSDELAGGYNEQFF. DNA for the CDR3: TGTGCCACCAGTGACGAACTAGCGGGAGGGTACAATGAGCAGTTCTTC.

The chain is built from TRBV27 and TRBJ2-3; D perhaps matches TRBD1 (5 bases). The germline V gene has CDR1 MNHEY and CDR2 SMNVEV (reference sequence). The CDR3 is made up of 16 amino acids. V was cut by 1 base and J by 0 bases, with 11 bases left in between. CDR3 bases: TGTGCCAGCAGTTTATTTGCAGGGCCTAGCACAGATACGCAGTATTTT. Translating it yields CASSLFAGPSTDTQYF.

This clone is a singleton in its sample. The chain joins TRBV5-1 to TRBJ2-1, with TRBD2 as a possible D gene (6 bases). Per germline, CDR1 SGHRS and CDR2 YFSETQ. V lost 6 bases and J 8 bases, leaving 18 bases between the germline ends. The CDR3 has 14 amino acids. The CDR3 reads CASTTRYGGDEQFF. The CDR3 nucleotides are TGCGCCAGCACCACCCGGTACGGAGGGGATGAGCAGTTCTTC.

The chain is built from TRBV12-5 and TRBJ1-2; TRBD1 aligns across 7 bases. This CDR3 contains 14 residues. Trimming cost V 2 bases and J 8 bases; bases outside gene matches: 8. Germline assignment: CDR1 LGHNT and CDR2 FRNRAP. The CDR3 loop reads CASGLSTGEEGYTF. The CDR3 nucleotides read TGTGCTAGTGGTTTGTCTACAGGGGAGGAGGGCTACACCTTC.